This TCR beta chain was obtained from a study of blood T cell repertoires in COVID-19. Study-wide background: COVID-19 samples from acute and convalescent phases originated in the United States, Italy and Spain.

V lost 2 bases and J 6 bases, leaving 5 bases between the germline ends. This CDR3 region has 11 residues. Sequenced by immunoSEQ multiplex PCR; TCRdb stores in-frame clones only, minus some. The sample lists about 26,000 clones, around 90% occurring once. The gene calls are TRBV12-3 or TRBV12-4 and TRBJ2-7; no firm D call. This clonotype was sampled from a human donor in a cohort sampled during active COVID-19. The sequencing input was peripheral blood. The DNA for the CDR3 is TGTGCCAGCAGTTTAACGGGCGAGCAGTACTTC. This encodes CASSLTGEQYF.